Listed below are T cell receptor beta chains from one sample, sequenced in a study of blood T cell repertoires in COVID-19. Clones were read by immunoSEQ multiplex PCR, and TCRdb kept only the in-frame ones, dropping some. The sample includes about 130,000 clones, 86% of them seen just once. Sequencing was performed on peripheral blood. The receptors stem from a human donor in a cohort sampled during active COVID-19. Each CDR3 is given with its conserved first and last residue. The order of the fields is J gene, clone size, V gene, D gene, CDR3 protein, CDR3 DNA. A D gene is named only where the DNA matches it firmly. Not all rows give a size; the values are once, few, many and, for expanded clones, a class.

>TRBJ2-3|NA|TRBV6-6|TRBD2
CASSPQGAGGHTDTQYF
TGTGCCAGCAGTCCCCAAGGAGCGGGAGGCCACACAGATACGCAGTATTTT
>TRBJ2-1|NA|TRBV28|NA
CASSFSGVAYNEQFF
TGTGCCAGCAGTTTTTCCGGGGTAGCCTACAATGAGCAGTTCTTC
>TRBJ2-3|NA|TRBV2|TRBD2
CASSGLAGGGDTQYF
TGTGCCAGCAGTGGACTAGCGGGAGGTGGCGATACGCAGTATTTT
>TRBJ2-1|NA|TRBV14|TRBD2
CASSQERPESLAGKPKEQFF
TGTGCCAGCAGCCAAGAAAGGCCCGAAAGTCTAGCGGGAAAACCCAAGGAGCAGTTCTTC
>TRBJ1-1|NA|TRBV12-3/TRBV12-4|NA
CASKPSADTEAFF
TGTGCCAGCAAACCCTCGGCGGACACTGAAGCTTTCTTT
>TRBJ1-2|few|TRBV30|NA
CAWRGTRDTF
TGTGCCTGGAGGGGCACAAGAGACACCTTC
>TRBJ2-1|NA|TRBV5-6|NA
CASTPQTGRNYNEQFF
TGTGCCAGCACCCCGCAGACAGGCCGGAACTACAATGAGCAGTTCTTC
>TRBJ2-3|NA|TRBV2|NA
CASSGQAQSTDTQYF
TGTGCCAGCAGTGGACAGGCCCAATCCACAGATACGCAGTATTTT
>TRBJ2-7|NA|TRBV10-2|NA
CASSPGNEQYF
TGCGCCAGCAGCCCCGGGAACGAGCAGTACTTC
>TRBJ1-2|NA|TRBV19|NA
CASSPDTSRIYGYTF
TGTGCCAGTAGTCCCGACACCTCACGGATATATGGCTACACCTTC
>TRBJ1-4|NA|TRBV9|TRBD1
CASSLGQGQTEEKLFF
TGTGCCAGCAGCTTGGGACAGGGCCAAACGGAAGAAAAACTGTTTTTT
>TRBJ1-6|NA|TRBV5-1|NA
CASSRQEPSYNSPLHF
TGCGCCAGCAGCCGACAGGAACCCTCCTATAATTCACCCCTCCACTTT
>TRBJ2-7|NA|TRBV27|NA
CASSSLTGTSHEQYF
TGTGCCAGCAGTTCCTTGACAGGTACCAGCCACGAGCAGTACTTC
>TRBJ2-5|NA|TRBV9|TRBD1
CASSPGQGMKTQYF
TGTGCCAGCAGCCCCGGACAGGGGATGAAGACCCAGTACTTC
>TRBJ2-2|once|TRBV6-5|NA
CASRAEGELFF
TGTGCCAGCAGAGCTGAAGGGGAGCTGTTTTTT
>TRBJ1-5|NA|TRBV7-8|NA
CASSLGNRVYSNQPQHF
TGTGCCAGCAGCTTAGGGAACAGGGTTTACAGCAATCAGCCCCAGCATTTT
>TRBJ1-1|NA|TRBV4-1|TRBD1
CASQGTGNTEAFF
TGCGCCAGTCAGGGGACAGGGAACACTGAAGCTTTCTTT
>TRBJ1-2|NA|TRBV4-1|TRBD1
CASSHPGTEYGYTF
TGCGCCAGCAGCCACCCGGGGACAGAATATGGCTACACCTTC
>TRBJ1-3|once|TRBV2|NA
CATKRGSGNTIYF
TGTGCCACCAAACGGGGCTCTGGAAACACCATATATTTT
>TRBJ1-2|NA|TRBV7-6|NA
CASSLVIGGRNGYTF
TGTGCCAGCAGCTTAGTGATAGGGGGTCGGAATGGCTACACCTTC
>TRBJ1-3|NA|TRBV23-1|NA
CASSQSIGNTIYF
TGCGCCAGCAGTCAATCTATCGGAAACACCATATATTTT
>TRBJ2-3|many|TRBV27|TRBD2
CASSPGLAGGSDTQYF
TGTGCCAGCAGTCCAGGACTAGCGGGAGGATCCGATACGCAGTATTTT
>TRBJ2-7|NA|TRBV4-3|TRBD2
CASSQEVGGRGAYEQYF
TGCGCCAGCAGCCAAGAGGTGGGGGGGAGAGGGGCCTACGAGCAGTACTTC
>TRBJ1-1|NA|TRBV6-5|TRBD1
CASKKGQENTEAFF
TGTGCCAGCAAAAAGGGACAGGAGAACACTGAAGCTTTCTTT
>TRBJ2-3|NA|TRBV19|TRBD2
CASSIVGAGADTQYF
TGTGCCAGTAGTATAGTAGGTGCGGGAGCAGATACGCAGTATTTT
>TRBJ2-7|NA|TRBV28|NA
CASSTPGTGEGEQYF
TGTGCCAGCAGTACGCCGGGGACGGGGGAAGGCGAGCAGTACTTC
>TRBJ1-1|NA|TRBV11-2|NA
CASSLGEGTEAFF
TGTGCCAGCAGCTTAGGGGAGGGCACTGAAGCTTTCTTT
>TRBJ2-7|NA|TRBV19|NA
CARYYEQYF
TGTGCCAGATACTACGAGCAGTACTTC
>TRBJ1-1|NA|TRBV18|NA
CASSARDTYTEAFF
TGTGCCAGCTCGGCCCGGGACACCTACACTGAAGCTTTCTTT
>TRBJ2-7|NA|TRBV4-3|TRBD2
CASSQDLTGGLSYEQYF
TGCGCCAGCAGCCAAGATCTTACGGGGGGGCTTTCCTACGAGCAGTACTTC
>TRBJ2-1|NA|TRBV27|TRBD2
CASSKDLPGLAPYNEQFF
TGTGCCAGCAGCAAGGACTTACCGGGACTAGCGCCCTACAATGAGCAGTTCTTC
>TRBJ2-1|NA|TRBV7-8|TRBD2
CASSPRETDNEQFF
TGTGCCAGCAGCCCGCGGGAGACTGACAATGAGCAGTTCTTC
>TRBJ2-1|once|TRBV9|NA
CASSVGHRSSYNEQFF
TGTGCCAGCAGCGTAGGCCACCGGAGCTCCTACAATGAGCAGTTCTTC
>TRBJ2-7|few|TRBV5-1|TRBD2
CASNLAGGYSYEQYF
TGCGCCAGCAATTTAGCGGGAGGGTACTCCTACGAGCAGTACTTC
>TRBJ2-4|NA|TRBV19|NA
CATSHRKRDIQYF
TGTGCCACCTCGCATAGAAAGAGGGACATTCAGTACTTC
>TRBJ2-3|NA|TRBV5-1|TRBD1
CASRAAGQGAYTQYF
TGCGCCAGCAGGGCGGCGGGACAGGGGGCATATACGCAGTATTTT
>TRBJ1-2|NA|TRBV28|NA
CASSLPTDGYTF
TGTGCCAGCAGTTTACCCACTGATGGCTACACCTTC
>TRBJ1-2|NA|TRBV6-5|TRBD1
CASSYGRTGVGYGYTF
TGTGCCAGCAGTTACGGCCGGACAGGGGTGGGCTATGGCTACACCTTC
>TRBJ1-2|NA|TRBV10-3|NA
CAISDRVALNYGYTF
TGTGCCATCAGTGACAGGGTGGCCCTCAACTATGGCTACACCTTC
>TRBJ2-1|NA|TRBV6-6|NA
CASSQRLEALF
TGTGCCAGCAGTCAAAGACTAGAGGCGCTCTTC
>TRBJ2-7|few|TRBV7-9|NA
CASSTDHYEQYF
TGTGCCAGCAGCACAGATCACTACGAGCAGTACTTC
>TRBJ2-1|once|TRBV2|TRBD2
CASSGRGRLLYNEQFF
TGTGCCAGCAGCGGACGCGGGAGGCTGCTCTACAATGAGCAGTTCTTC
>TRBJ2-3|NA|TRBV18|NA
CASSPLRGIDTQYF
TGTGCCAGCTCACCCTTAAGGGGTATAGATACGCAGTATTTT
>TRBJ2-1|NA|TRBV6-5|NA
CASSYTGSRDNEQFF
TGTGCCAGCAGTTACACCGGGAGCCGCGACAATGAGCAGTTCTTC
>TRBJ2-7|NA|TRBV14|TRBD2
CASSRLTSGNHEQYF
TGTGCCAGCAGCCGACTGACTAGCGGGAACCACGAGCAGTACTTC
>TRBJ1-2|NA|TRBV12-3/TRBV12-4|NA
CASSLRQGGGYTF
TGTGCCAGCAGTTTACGGCAGGGCGGTGGCTACACCTTC
>TRBJ2-3|NA|TRBV27|TRBD1
CASRRQGKIADTQYF
TGTGCCAGCAGGAGACAGGGAAAAATAGCAGATACGCAGTATTTT
>TRBJ2-7|NA|TRBV18|NA
CASSPGGNNYEQYF
TGTGCCAGCTCACCAGGGGGGAACAACTACGAGCAGTACTTC
>TRBJ2-6|NA|TRBV3-1/TRBV3-2|NA
CASSQDVSSGANVLTF
TGTGCCAGCAGCCAAGATGTGAGCTCTGGGGCCAACGTCCTGACTTTC
>TRBJ2-2|NA|TRBV7-2|TRBD1
CASSAPGGYTGELFF
TGTGCCAGCAGCGCCCCAGGGGGCTACACCGGGGAGCTGTTTTTT
>TRBJ2-6|NA|TRBV5-1|TRBD1
CASSLAKTGGVSGANVLTF
TGCGCCAGCAGCTTGGCCAAGACAGGGGGAGTGAGTGGGGCCAACGTCCTGACTTTC
>TRBJ2-7|NA|TRBV3-1/TRBV3-2|NA
CASQSSHEQYF
TGTGCCAGCCAAAGCTCCCACGAGCAGTACTTC
>TRBJ2-3|NA|TRBV9|NA
CASSPSGSTDTQYF
TGTGCCAGCAGCCCCAGCGGGAGCACAGATACGCAGTATTTT
>TRBJ1-2|NA|TRBV25-1|NA
CASNRGTTNYGYTF
TGTGCCAGCAATAGGGGCACTACTAACTATGGCTACACCTTC
>TRBJ1-1|NA|TRBV12-3/TRBV12-4|NA
CASRLTTGKAFF
TGTGCCAGCAGACTTACCACAGGGAAAGCTTTCTTT
>TRBJ2-7|NA|TRBV27|NA
CASSPRWSSYEQYF
TGTGCCAGCAGTCCACGGTGGAGCTCCTACGAGCAGTACTTC
>TRBJ1-3|NA|TRBV6-5|NA
CASSRTAISGNTIYF
TGTGCCAGCAGTCGGACAGCCATCTCTGGAAACACCATATATTTT
>TRBJ1-1|NA|TRBV5-1|TRBD1
CASSGSTGANTEAFF
TGCGCCAGCAGCGGTTCGACAGGGGCGAACACTGAAGCTTTCTTT
>TRBJ2-3|once|TRBV5-1|NA
CASSLVGGADTQYF
TGCGCCAGCAGCTTGGTTGGAGGTGCAGATACGCAGTATTTT
>TRBJ2-5|once|TRBV11-2|TRBD1
CASSLGTDQETQYF
TGTGCCAGCAGCCTAGGGACAGACCAAGAGACCCAGTACTTC